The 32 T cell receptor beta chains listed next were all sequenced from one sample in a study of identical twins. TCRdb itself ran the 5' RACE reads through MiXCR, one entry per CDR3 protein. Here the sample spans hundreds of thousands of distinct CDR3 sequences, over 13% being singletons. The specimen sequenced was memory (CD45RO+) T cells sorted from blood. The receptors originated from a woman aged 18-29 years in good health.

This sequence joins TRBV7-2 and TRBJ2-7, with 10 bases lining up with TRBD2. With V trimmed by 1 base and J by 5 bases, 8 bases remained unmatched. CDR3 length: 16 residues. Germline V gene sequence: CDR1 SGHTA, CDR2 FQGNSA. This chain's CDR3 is CASSLGLSGRGHEQYF. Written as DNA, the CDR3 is TGTGCCAGCAGCTTAGGTTTAAGCGGGAGGGGCCACGAGCAGTACTTC.

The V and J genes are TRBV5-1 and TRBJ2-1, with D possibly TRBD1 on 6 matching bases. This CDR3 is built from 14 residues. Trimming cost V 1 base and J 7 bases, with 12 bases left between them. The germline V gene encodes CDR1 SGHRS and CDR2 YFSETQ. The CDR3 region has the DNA TGCGCCAGCAGCTTGTCCCGGGACAAGAATGAGCAGTTCTTC. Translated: CASSLSRDKNEQFF. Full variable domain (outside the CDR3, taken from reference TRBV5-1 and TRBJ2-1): KAGVTQTPRYLIKTRGQQVTLSCSPISGHRSVSWYQQTPGQGLQFLFEYFSETQRNKGNFPGRFSGRQFSNSRSEMNVSTLELGDSALYLCASSLSRDKNEQFFGPGTRLTVL.

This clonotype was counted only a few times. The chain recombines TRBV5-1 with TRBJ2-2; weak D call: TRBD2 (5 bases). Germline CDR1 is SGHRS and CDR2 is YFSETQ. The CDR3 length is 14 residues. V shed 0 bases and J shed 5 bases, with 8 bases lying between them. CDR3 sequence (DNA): TGCGCCAGCAGCTTGGCCCCGGGGACCGGGGAGCTGTTTTTT. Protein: CASSLAPGTGELFF.

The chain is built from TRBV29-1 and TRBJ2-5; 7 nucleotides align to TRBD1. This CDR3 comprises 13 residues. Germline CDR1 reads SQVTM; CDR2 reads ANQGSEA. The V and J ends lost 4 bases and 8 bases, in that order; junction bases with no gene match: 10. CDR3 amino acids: CSVGLTGPGTQYF. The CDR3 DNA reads TGCAGCGTTGGGCTGACAGGGCCAGGAACCCAGTACTTC.

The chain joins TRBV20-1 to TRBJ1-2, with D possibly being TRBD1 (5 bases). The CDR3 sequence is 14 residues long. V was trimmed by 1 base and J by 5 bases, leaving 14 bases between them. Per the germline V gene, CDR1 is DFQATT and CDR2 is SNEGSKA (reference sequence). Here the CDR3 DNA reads TGCAGTGCTAGAGTTTCCCGGGGGTCGTATGGCTACACCTTC. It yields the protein CSARVSRGSYGYTF.

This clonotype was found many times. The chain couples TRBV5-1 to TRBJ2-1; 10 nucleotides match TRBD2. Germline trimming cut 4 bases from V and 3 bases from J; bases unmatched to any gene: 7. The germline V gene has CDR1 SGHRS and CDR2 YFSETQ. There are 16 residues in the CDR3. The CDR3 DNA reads TGCGCCAGCAGCCTGACTAGCGGGCCACTCTACAATGAGCAGTTCTTC. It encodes CASSLTSGPLYNEQFF.

The CDR3 sequence is CASSPRGSGPLSQYF. The CDR3, as DNA: TGTGCCAGCAGCCCCAGGGGTAGCGGGCCCCTATCACAGTATTTT. This chain links TRBV9 with TRBJ2-3; a possible D gene is TRBD2 (7 bases). Germline V gene lookup returns CDR1 SGDLS and CDR2 YYNGEE. CDR3 length: 15 amino acids. Trimming pared 4 bases from V and 12 bases from J, leaving 24 bases between.

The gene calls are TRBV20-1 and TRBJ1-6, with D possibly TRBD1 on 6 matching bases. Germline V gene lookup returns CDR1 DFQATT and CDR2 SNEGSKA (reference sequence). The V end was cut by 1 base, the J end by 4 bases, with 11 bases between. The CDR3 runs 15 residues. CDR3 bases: TGCAGTGCTAGAGTAGCAGGGGCGTATAATTCACCCCTCCACTTT. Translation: CSARVAGAYNSPLHF.

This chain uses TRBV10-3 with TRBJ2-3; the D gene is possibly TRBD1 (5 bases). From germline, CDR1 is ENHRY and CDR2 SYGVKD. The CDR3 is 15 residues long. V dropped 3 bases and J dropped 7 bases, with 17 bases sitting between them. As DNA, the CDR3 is TGTGCCATCAGTGACTTCGACCAGGGCCTGTATACGCAGTATTTT. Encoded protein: CAISDFDQGLYTQYF.

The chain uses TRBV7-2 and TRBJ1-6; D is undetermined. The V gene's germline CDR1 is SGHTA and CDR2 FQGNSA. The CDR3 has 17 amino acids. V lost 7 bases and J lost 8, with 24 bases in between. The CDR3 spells CASTLNSGESYYSPLHF. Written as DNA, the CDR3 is TGTGCCAGCACTTTAAACAGTGGGGAGTCTTATTATTCACCCCTCCACTTT.

The CDR3 protein is CSARKLREEGLAGFTDTQYF. DNA of the CDR3: TGCAGTGCTAGGAAGCTCAGGGAAGAGGGACTAGCGGGATTCACAGATACGCAGTATTTT. The chain employs TRBV20-1 and TRBJ2-3; 13 bases align to TRBD2. Germline trimming cut 3 bases from V and 2 bases from J; bases unmatched to any gene: 17. The CDR3 is 20 residues long. Germline values: CDR1 DFQATT, CDR2 SNEGSKA (reference sequence).

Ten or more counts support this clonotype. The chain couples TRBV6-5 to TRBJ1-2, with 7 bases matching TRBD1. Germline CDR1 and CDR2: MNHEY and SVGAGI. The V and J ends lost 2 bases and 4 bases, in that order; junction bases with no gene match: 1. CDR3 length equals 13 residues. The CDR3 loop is CASSYGQAYGYTF. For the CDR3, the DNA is TGTGCCAGCAGTTACGGACAGGCCTATGGCTACACCTTC.

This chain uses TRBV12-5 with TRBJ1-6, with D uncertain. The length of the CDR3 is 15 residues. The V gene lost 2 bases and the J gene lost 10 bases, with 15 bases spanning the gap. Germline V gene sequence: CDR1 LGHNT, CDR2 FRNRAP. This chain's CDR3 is CASGLTGSRGSPLHF. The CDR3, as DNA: TGTGCTAGTGGTTTGACCGGGTCCCGCGGGTCACCCCTCCACTTT.

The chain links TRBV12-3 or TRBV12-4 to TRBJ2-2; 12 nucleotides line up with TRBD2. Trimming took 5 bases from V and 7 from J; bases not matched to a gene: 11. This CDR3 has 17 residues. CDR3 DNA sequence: TGTGCCAGCAGTCCCCAGACTAGCGGGAGATTGATCGGGGAGCTGTTTTTT. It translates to CASSPQTSGRLIGELFF.

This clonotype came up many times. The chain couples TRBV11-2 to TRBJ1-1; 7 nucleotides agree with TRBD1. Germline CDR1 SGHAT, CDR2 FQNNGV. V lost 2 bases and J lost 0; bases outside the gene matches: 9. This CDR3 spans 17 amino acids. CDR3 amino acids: CASSLTTTGTVNTEAFF. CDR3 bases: TGTGCCAGCAGCTTAACCACAACCGGGACAGTGAACACTGAAGCTTTCTTT.

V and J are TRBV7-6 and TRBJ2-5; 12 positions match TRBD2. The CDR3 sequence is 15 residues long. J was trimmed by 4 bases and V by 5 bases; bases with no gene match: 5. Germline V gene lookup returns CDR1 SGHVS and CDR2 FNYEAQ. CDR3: CASSSGLAGPETQYF. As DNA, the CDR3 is TGTGCCAGCAGCAGCGGACTAGCGGGGCCAGAGACCCAGTACTTC.

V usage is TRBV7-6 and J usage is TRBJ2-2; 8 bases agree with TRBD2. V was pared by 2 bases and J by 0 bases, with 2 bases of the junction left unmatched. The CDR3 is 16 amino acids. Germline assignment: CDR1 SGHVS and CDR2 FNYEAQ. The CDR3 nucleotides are TGTGCCAGCAGCTTACAACTAGCGGCGAACACCGGGGAGCTGTTTTTT. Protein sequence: CASSLQLAANTGELFF.

The CDR3 protein is CASSSNPGLLKFYEQYF. CDR3 sequence (DNA): TGTGCCAGCAGTTCCAATCCGGGACTACTGAAGTTTTACGAGCAGTACTTC. The chain couples TRBV6-2 or TRBV6-3 to TRBJ2-7; 7 bases align to TRBD2. The CDR3 contains 17 residues. From germline, CDR1 is MNHEY and CDR2 SVGEGT. The junction had 16 bases not matched to a gene; V was cut back by 4 bases and J by 4 bases.

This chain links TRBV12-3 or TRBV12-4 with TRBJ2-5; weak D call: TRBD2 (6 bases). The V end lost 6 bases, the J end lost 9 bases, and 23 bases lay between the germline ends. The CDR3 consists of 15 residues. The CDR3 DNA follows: TGTGCCAGCAGCCGACCCGCTAGCGTCTCTAGGGCCCAGTACTTC. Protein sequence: CASSRPASVSRAQYF.

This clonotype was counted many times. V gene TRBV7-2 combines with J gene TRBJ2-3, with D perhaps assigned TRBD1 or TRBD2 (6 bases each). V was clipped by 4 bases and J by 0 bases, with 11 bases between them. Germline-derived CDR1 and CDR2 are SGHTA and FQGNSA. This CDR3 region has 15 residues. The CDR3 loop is CASSWQGTSTDTQYF. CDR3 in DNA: TGTGCCAGCAGCTGGCAGGGGACTAGCACAGATACGCAGTATTTT. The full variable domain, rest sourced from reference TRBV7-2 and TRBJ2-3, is GAGVSQSPSNKVTEKGKDVELRCDPISGHTALYWYRQSLGQGLEFLIYFQGNSAPDKSGLPSDRFSAERTGGSVSTLTIQRTQQEDSAVYLCASSWQGTSTDTQYFGPGTRLTVL.

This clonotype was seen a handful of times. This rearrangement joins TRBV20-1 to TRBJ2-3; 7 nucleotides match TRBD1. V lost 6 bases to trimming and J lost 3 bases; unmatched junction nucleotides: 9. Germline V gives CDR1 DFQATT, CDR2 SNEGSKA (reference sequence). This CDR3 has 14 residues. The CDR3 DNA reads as TGCAGTGCCTCGGGCGAGGGGGCTACAGATACGCAGTATTTT. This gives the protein CSASGEGATDTQYF.

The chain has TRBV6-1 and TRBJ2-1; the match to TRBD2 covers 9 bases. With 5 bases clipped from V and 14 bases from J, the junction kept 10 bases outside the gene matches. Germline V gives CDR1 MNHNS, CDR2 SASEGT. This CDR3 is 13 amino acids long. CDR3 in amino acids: CASSRDRLAAEFF. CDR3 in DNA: TGTGCCAGCAGTCGGGACCGACTAGCGGCAGAGTTCTTC.

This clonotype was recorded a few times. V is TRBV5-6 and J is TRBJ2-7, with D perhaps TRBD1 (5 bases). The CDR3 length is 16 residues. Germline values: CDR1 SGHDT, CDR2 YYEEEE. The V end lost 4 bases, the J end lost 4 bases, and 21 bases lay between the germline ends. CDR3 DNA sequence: TGTGCCAGCAGCCTGAAGGGCGCGGCAGGGATGTACGAGCAGTACTTC. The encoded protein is CASSLKGAAGMYEQYF.

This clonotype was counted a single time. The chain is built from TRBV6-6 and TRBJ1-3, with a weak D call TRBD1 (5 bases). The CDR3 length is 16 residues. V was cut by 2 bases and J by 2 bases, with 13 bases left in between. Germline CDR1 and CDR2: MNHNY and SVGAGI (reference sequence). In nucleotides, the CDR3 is TGTGCCAGCAGTTACCCGGGTGGGGCAACTGGAAACACCATATATTTT. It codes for CASSYPGGATGNTIYF.

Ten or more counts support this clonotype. For the CDR3, the DNA is TGTGCTAGTGGTCCCTCCAGGGGTCCCGGTGTCTACAATGAGCAGTTCTTC. As protein: CASGPSRGPGVYNEQFF. This chain connects TRBV12-5 to TRBJ2-1, with D tentatively TRBD1 (6 bases). V shed 5 bases and J shed 3 bases, with 20 bases lying between them. The CDR3 extends over 17 amino acids. CDR1 and CDR2 (germline): LGHNT, FRNRAP.

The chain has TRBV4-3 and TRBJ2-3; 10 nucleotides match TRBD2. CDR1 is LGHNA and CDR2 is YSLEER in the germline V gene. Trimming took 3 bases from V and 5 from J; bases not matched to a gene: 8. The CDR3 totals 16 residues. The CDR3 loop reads CASSQGAGGPGDTQYF. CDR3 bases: TGCGCCAGCAGCCAGGGAGCGGGAGGGCCGGGAGATACGCAGTATTTT.

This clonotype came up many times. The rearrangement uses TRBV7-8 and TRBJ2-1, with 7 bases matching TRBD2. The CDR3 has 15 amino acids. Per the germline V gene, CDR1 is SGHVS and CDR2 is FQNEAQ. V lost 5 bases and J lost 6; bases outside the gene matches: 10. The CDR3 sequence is CASSRWERDFNEQFF. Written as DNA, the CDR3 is TGTGCCAGCAGCCGCTGGGAGCGGGACTTCAATGAGCAGTTCTTC.

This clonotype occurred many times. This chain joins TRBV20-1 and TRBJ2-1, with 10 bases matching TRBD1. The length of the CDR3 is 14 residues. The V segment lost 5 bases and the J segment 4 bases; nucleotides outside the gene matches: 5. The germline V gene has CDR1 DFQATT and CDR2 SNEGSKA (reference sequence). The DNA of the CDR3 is TGCAGTGCTTCACCGGGACAGGGGTACAATGAGCAGTTCTTC. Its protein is CSASPGQGYNEQFF.

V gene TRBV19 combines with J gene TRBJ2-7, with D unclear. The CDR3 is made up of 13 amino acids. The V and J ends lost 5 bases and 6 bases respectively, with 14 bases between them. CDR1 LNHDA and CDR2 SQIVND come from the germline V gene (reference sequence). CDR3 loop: CASSAPVRREQYF. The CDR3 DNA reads TGTGCCAGTAGTGCACCCGTGAGACGCGAGCAGTACTTC.

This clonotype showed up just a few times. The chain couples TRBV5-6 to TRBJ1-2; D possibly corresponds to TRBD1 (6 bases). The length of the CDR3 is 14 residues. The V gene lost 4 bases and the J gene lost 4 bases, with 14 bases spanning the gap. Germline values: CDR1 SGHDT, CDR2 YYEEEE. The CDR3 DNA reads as TGTGCCAGCAGCCCGATACAGGGCCGCTATGGCTACACCTTC. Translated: CASSPIQGRYGYTF.

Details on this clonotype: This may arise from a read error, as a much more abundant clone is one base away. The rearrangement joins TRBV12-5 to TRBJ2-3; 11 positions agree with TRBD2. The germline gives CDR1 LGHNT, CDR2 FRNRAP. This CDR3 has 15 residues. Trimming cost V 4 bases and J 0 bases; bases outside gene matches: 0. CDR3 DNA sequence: TGTGCTAGTGGTTCTAGCGGGAGGAGCACAGATACGCAGTATTTT. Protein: CASGSSGRSTDTQYF.

CDR3 amino acids: CATSQDLNTGELFF. The CDR3 DNA follows: TGTGCCACCAGTCAGGACCTAAACACCGGGGAGCTGTTTTTT. This chain joins TRBV15 and TRBJ2-2, with no clear D. CDR1 LNHNV and CDR2 YYDKDF come from the germline V gene (reference sequence). The CDR3 contains 14 residues. With 6 bases removed from V and 2 bases from J, the gap between germline ends came to 10 bases.